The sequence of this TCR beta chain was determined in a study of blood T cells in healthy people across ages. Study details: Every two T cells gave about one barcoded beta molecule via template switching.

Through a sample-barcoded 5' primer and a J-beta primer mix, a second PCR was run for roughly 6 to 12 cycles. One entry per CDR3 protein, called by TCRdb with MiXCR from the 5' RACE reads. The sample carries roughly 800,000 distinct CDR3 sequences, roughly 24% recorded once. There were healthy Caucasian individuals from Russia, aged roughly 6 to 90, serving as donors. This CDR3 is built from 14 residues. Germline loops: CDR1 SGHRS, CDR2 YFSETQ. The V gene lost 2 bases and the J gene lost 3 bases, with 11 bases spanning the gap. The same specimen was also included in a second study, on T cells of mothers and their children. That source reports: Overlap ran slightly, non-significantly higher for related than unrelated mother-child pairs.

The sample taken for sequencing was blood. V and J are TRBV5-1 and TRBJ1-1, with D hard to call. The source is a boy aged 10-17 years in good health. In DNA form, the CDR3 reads TGCGCCAGCAGCTTATCGGGGAAGGACACTGAAGCTTTCTTT. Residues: CASSLSGKDTEAFF.